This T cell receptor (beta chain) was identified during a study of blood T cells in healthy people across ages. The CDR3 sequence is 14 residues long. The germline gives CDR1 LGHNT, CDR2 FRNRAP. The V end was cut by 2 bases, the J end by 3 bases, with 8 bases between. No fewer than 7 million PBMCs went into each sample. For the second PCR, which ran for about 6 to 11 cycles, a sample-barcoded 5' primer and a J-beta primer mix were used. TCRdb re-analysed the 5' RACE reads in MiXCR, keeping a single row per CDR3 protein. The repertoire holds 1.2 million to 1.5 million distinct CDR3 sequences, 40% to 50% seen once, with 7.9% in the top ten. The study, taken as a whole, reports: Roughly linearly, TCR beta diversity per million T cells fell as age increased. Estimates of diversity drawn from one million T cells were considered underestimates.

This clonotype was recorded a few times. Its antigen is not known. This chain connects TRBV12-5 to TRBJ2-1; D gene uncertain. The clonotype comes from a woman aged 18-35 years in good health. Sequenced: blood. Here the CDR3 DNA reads TGTGCTAGTGGTTTGCTGGCTAGCTACAATGAGCAGTTCTTC. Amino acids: CASGLLASYNEQFF.